Detailed here is one TCR beta chain. This sample stems from a study of radiotherapy plus CTLA-4 blockade in lung cancer. Trimming cost V 0 bases and J 4 bases, with 13 bases left between them. This CDR3 contains 15 residues. The germline V gene encodes CDR1 GTSNPN and CDR2 SVGIG (reference sequence). Clones were sequenced by immunoSEQ multiplex PCR, and TCRdb holds only the in-frame ones, with some missing. The sample lists 75,000 to 100,000 clones; approximately 74% were seen once. This receptor was taken from a human donor with non-small cell lung cancer who had a partial response to radiotherapy plus ipilimumab. Some clones in this sample may be carry-over from other donors' samples. This specimen consisted of peripheral blood, obtained from a patient treated with radiotherapy plus ipilimumab. The chain employs TRBV30 and TRBJ1-5; a weak D match, TRBD1 (6 bases). The CDR3 here is CAWSVGGSGNQPQHF. The CDR3 DNA sequence: TGTGCCTGGAGTGTAGGGGGAAGTGGAAATCAGCCCCAGCATTTT.